The text below deals with one T cell receptor beta chain. Random hexamers were used to reverse transcribe the RNA input (about 0.5 to 1 ug). TCRdb reanalysed the immunoSEQ multiplex PCR reads using MiXCR and keeps one entry per CDR3 protein. The sample yields around 150,000 distinct CDR3 sequences, 95% seen once. The sample belongs to a study of CD8 T cells in Susac syndrome. Material for sequencing was CD8+ T cells from PBMCs. The source of this sequence is a human donor with Susac syndrome.

CDR3 DNA sequence: TGTGCCAGCAACTCCGGTTTTAGGCCTGAAGCTTTCTTT. Translation: CASNSGFRPEAFF. The chain links TRBV7-9 to TRBJ1-1; D not resolved. V gave up 7 bases and J gave up 6 bases, with 15 bases separating them. This CDR3 is 13 amino acids long. The germline gives CDR1 SEHNR, CDR2 FQNEAQ (reference sequence).